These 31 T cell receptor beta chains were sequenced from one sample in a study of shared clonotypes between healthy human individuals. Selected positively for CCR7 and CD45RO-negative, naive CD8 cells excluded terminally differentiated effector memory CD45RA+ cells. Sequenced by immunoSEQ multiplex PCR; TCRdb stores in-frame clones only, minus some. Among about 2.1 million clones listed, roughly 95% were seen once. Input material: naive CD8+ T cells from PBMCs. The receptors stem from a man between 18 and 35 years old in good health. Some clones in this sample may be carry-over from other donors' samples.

CDR3 bases: TGTGCCAGCAGCTTAGGAAGACTAGCGGGGAGGCACAATGAGCAGTTCTTC. It codes for CASSLGRLAGRHNEQFF. The rearrangement links TRBV7-9 to TRBJ2-1; 11 nucleotides align to TRBD2. The CDR3 consists of 17 residues. Germline CDR1 is SEHNR and CDR2 is FQNEAQ (reference sequence). With V trimmed by 1 base and J by 5 bases, 7 bases remained unmatched.

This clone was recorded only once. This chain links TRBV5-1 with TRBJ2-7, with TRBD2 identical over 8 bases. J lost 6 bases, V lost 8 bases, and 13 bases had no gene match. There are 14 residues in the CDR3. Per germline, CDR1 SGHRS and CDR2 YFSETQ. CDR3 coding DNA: TGCGCCAGTATGCCCGGGACTAGACCTTCCGAGCAGTACTTC. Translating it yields CASMPGTRPSEQYF.

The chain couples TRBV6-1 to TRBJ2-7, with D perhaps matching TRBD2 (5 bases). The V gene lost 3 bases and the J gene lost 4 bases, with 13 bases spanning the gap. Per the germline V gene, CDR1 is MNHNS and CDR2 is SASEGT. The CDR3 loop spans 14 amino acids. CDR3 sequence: CASSDLGSVYEQYF. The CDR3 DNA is TGTGCCAGCAGTGATCTGGGGAGCGTTTACGAGCAGTACTTC.

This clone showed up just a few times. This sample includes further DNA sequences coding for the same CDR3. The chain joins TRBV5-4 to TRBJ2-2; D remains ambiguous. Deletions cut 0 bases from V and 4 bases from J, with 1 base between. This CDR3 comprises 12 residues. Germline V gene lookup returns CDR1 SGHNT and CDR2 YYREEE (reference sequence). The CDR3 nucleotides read TGTGCCAGCAGCTTGGCCACCGGGGAGCTGTTTTTT. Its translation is CASSLATGELFF.

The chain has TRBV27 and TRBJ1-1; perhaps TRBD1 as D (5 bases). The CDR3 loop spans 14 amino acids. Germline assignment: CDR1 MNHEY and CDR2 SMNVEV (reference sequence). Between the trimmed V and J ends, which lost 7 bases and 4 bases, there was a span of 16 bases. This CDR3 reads CASMMGGVATEAFF. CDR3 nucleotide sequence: TGTGCCAGCATGATGGGGGGTGTCGCCACTGAAGCTTTCTTT.

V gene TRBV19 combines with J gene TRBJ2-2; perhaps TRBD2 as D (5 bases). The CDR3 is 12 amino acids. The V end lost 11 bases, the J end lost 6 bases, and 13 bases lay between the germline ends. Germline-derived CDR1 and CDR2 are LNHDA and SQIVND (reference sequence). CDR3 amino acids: CAAVGESGELFF. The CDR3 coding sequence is TGTGCCGCTGTTGGGGAGTCCGGGGAGCTGTTTTTT.

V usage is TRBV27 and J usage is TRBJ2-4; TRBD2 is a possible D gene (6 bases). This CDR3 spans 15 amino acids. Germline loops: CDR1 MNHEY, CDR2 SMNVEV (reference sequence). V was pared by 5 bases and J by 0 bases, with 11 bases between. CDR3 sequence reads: CASSGTPLAKNIQYF. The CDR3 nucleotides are TGTGCCAGCAGTGGGACTCCACTAGCCAAAAACATTCAGTACTTC.

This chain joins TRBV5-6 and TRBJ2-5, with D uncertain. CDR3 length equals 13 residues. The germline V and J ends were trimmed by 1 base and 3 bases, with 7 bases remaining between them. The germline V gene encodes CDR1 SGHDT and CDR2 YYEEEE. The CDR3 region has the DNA TGTGCCAGCAGCTTGCCCCTCGAAGAGACCCAGTACTTC. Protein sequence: CASSLPLEETQYF.

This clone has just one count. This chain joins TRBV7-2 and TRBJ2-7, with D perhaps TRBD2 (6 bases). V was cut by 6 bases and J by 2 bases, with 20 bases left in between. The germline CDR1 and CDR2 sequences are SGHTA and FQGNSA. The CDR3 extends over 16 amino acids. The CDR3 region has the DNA TGTGCCAGCAGGGCCAGACGGGAGAGCGATGCCTACGAGCAGTACTTC. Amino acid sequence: CASRARRESDAYEQYF.

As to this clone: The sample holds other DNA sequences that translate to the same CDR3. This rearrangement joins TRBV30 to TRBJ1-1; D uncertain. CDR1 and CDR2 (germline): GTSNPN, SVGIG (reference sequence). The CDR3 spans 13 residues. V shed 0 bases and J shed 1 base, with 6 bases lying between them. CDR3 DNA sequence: TGTGCCTGGAGTGTTATGGAGAACACTGAAGCTTTCTTT. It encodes CAWSVMENTEAFF.

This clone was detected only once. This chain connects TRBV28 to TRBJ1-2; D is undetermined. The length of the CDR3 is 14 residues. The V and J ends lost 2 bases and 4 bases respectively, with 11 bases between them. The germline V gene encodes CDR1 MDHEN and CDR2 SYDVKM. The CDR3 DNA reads TGTGCCAGCAGTTTACCGCGCCAGTCCTATGGCTACACCTTC. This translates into CASSLPRQSYGYTF.

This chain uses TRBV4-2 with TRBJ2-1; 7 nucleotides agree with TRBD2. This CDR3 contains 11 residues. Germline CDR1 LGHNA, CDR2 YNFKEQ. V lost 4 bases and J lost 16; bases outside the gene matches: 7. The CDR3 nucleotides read TGTGCCAGCAGCCTAGGACTAGATGTATTCTTC. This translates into CASSLGLDVFF.

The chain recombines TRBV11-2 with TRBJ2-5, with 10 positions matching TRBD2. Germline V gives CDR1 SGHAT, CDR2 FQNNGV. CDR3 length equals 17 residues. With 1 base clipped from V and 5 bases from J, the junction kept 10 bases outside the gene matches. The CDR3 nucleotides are TGTGCCAGCAGCTTAGCCCGGAAGCGGGAGGGCCGGGAGACCCAGTACTTC. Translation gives CASSLARKREGRETQYF.

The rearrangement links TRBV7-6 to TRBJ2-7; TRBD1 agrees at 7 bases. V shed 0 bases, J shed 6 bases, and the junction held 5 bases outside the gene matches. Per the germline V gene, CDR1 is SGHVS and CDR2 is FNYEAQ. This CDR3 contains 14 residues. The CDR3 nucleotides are TGTGCCAGCAGCTTAGCTTCGGCAGGGGGCGAGCAGTACTTC. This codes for CASSLASAGGEQYF.

CDR3 bases: TGCGCCAGCAGTGAGTCTCGGGATTTTGAGCAGTTCTTC. This sequence encodes CASSESRDFEQFF. The chain couples TRBV10-1 to TRBJ2-1, with D perhaps TRBD2 (5 bases). The CDR3 extends over 13 amino acids. CDR1 is WNHNN, CDR2 SYGVQD, per germline (reference sequence). Trimming took off 0 bases at V and 9 bases at J, with 9 bases between the two ends.

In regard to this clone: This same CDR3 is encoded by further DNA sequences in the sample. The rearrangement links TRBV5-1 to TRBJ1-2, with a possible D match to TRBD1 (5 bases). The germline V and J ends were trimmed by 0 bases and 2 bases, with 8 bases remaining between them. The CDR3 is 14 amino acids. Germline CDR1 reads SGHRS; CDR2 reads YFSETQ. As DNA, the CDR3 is TGCGCCAGCAGCTTGGAAGGGGCAAACTATGGCTACACCTTC. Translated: CASSLEGANYGYTF.

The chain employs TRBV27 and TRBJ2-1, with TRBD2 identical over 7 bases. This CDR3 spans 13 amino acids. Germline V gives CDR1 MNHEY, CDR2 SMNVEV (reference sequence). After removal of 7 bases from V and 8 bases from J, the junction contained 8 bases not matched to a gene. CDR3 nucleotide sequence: TGTGCCAGCACTTTTGGCGGGAGTCATGAGCAGTTCTTC. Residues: CASTFGGSHEQFF.

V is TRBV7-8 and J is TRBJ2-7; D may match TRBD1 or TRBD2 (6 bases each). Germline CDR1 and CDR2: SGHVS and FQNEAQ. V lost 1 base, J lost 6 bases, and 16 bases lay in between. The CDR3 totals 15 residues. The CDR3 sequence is CASSLGSGADREQYF. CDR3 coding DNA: TGTGCCAGCAGCTTAGGTTCGGGGGCCGACCGCGAGCAGTACTTC.

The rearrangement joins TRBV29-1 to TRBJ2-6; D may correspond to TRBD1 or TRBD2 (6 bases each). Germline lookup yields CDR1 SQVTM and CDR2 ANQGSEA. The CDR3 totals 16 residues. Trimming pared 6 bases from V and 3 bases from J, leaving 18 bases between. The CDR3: CSVWSQGTGGANVLTF. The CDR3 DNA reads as TGCAGCGTGTGGTCCCAGGGGACTGGTGGGGCCAACGTCCTGACTTTC.

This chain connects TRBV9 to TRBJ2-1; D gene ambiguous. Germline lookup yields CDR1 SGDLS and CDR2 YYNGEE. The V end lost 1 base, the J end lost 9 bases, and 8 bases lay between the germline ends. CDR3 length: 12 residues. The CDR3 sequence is CASSVSAGEQFF. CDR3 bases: TGTGCCAGCAGCGTATCAGCTGGTGAGCAGTTCTTC.

CDR3 in DNA: TGTGCCTGGAGTAAGGTTGGCTACACCTTC. Protein: CAWSKVGYTF. The chain carries TRBV30 and TRBJ1-2; D unclear. Germline V lookup: CDR1 GTSNPN, CDR2 SVGIG (reference sequence). The length of the CDR3 is 10 residues. V shed 2 bases and J shed 7 bases, with 5 bases lying between them.

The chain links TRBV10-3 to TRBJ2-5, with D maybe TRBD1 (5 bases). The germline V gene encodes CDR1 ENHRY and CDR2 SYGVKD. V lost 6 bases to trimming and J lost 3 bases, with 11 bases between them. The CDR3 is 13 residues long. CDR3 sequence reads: CAISQQVKETQYF. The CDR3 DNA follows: TGTGCCATCAGCCAACAGGTTAAAGAGACCCAGTACTTC.

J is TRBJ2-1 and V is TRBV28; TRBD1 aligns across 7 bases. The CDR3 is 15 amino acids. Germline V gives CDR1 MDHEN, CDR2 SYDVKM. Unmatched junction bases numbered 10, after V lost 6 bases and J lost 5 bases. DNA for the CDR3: TGTGCCAGCAGGACCGGGACAGCCCTAAACAATGAGCAGTTCTTC. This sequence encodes CASRTGTALNNEQFF.

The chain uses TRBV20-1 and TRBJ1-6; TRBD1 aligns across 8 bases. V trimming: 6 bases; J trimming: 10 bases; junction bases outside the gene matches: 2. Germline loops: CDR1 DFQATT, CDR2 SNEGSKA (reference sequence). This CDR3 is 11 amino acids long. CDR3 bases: TGCAGTGCGCACAGGGGGTCACCCCTCCACTTT. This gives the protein CSAHRGSPLHF.

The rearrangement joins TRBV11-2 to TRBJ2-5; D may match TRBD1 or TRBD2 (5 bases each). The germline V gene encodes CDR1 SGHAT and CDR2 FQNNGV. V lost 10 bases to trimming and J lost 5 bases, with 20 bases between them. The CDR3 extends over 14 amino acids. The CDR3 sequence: CATGPGDSPETQYF. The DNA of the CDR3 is TGTGCCACGGGGCCCGGAGACAGTCCGGAGACCCAGTACTTC.

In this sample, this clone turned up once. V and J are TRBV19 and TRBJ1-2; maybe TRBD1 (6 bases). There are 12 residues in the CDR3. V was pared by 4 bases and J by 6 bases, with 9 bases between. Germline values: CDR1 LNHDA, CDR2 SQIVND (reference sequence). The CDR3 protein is CASSKGGHGYTF. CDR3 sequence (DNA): TGTGCCAGTAGTAAGGGGGGGCATGGCTACACCTTC. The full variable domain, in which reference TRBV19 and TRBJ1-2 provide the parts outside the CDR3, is DGGITQSPKYLFRKEGQNVTLSCEQNLNHDAMYWYRQDPGQGLRLIYYSQIVNDFQKGDIAEGYSVSREKKESFPLTVTSAQKNPTAFYLCASSKGGHGYTFGSGTRLTVV.

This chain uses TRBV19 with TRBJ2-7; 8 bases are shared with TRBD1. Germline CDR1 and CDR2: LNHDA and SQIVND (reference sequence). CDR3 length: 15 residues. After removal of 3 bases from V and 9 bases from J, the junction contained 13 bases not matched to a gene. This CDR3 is CASSIGDRRSVGQYF. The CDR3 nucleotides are TGTGCCAGTAGTATCGGGGACAGGAGATCAGTGGGGCAGTACTTC.

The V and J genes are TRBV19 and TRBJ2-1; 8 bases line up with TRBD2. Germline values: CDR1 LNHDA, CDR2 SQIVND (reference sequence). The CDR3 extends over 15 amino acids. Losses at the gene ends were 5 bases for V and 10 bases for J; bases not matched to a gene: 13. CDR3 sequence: CASSGGLANAEEQFF. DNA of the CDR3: TGTGCCAGTAGTGGTGGACTAGCAAACGCAGAGGAGCAGTTCTTC.

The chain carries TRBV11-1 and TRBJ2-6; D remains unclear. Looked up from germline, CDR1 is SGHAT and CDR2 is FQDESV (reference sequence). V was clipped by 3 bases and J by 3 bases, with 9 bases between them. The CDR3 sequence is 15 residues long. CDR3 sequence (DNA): TGTGCCAGCAGCTTTCTCGTGAGTGGGGCCAACGTCCTGACTTTC. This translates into CASSFLVSGANVLTF.

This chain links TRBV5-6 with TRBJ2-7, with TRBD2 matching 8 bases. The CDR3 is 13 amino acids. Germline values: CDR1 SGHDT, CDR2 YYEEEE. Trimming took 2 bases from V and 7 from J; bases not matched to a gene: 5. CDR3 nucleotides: TGTGCCAGCAGCTTAGGGACTAGGGGAGAGCAGTACTTC. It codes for CASSLGTRGEQYF.

CDR3 sequence reads: CASSADRGTGELFF. Here the CDR3 DNA reads TGTGCCAGCAGTGCGGACAGGGGCACCGGGGAGCTGTTTTTT. The genes are TRBV6-4 and TRBJ2-2, with 9 bases aligning to TRBD1. Germline-derived CDR1 and CDR2 are MRHNA and SNTAGT. With V trimmed by 4 bases and J by 4 bases, 1 base remained unmatched. The length of the CDR3 is 14 residues.